A selection of T cell receptor beta chains follows, all from one sample in a study of metastatic and nonmetastatic thyroid tumors. TCRdb re-clonotyped the PCR reads via MiXCR. The repertoire includes tens of thousands of clones, about 30% of them detected once, and about 32% sits in the top ten. The sequencing sample was made of blood. Receptor source: a female donor with papillary thyroid cancer or a benign thyroid nodule (not recorded which). Some clones in this sample may be carry-over from other donors' samples. The CDR3 runs from the conserved cysteine through the conserved F or W. Fields, in order: clone size, J gene, V gene, D gene, CDR3 DNA, CDR3 protein. D genes are given only for firm matches. Only part of the rows carry a size: once, few, many, or a class if the clone is expanded.

many	TRBJ2-5	TRBV20-1	TRBD1	TGCAGTGCTAGCAGGGGGCGCAGTGAGACCCAGTACTTC	CSASRGRSETQYF
many	TRBJ2-1	TRBV20-1	NA	TGCAGTGGACAGGAGGGAGCGACAGCTTACAATGAGCAGTTCTTC	CSGQEGATAYNEQFF
few	TRBJ1-1	TRBV6-4	TRBD1	TGTGCCAGCAGAGGGACAGATACAACTGAAGCTTTCTTT	CASRGTDTTEAFF
many	TRBJ1-1	TRBV30	NA	TGTGCCTGGAACCAGGGGAAGAACACTGAAGCTTTCTTT	CAWNQGKNTEAFF
few	TRBJ2-5	TRBV19	NA	TGTGCCAGTAGCCAGAATACCGGGATAGAGACCCAGTACTTC	CASSQNTGIETQYF
many	TRBJ2-7	TRBV12-3/TRBV12-4	TRBD1	TGTGCCAGCAGCCAGACAGGGGGCTACGAGCAGTACTTC	CASSQTGGYEQYF
many	TRBJ2-2	TRBV10-3	NA	TGTGCCATCAGTGGTGGAGCGGTGGGGGTATCCGGGGAGCTGTTTTTT	CAISGGAVGVSGELFF
many	TRBJ1-1	TRBV3-1	NA	TGTGCCAGCAGGGAGACCGCCGGACCCACTGAAGCTTTCTTT	CASRETAGPTEAFF
few	TRBJ2-7	TRBV27	NA	TGTGCCAGCAGTTCACCTCAGACCACAAGCTCCTACGAGCAGTACTTC	CASSSPQTTSSYEQYF
NA	TRBJ2-7	TRBV20-1	TRBD1	TGCAGTGCTAGAGTTGACAGGGGGCCTAGCGCGAGTCACGAGCAGTACTTC	CSARVDRGPSASHEQYF
many	TRBJ1-5	TRBV20-1	TRBD1	TGCAGTGCTAGAGCCGACAGGGAAAATCAGCCCCAGCATTTT	CSARADRENQPQHF
many	TRBJ1-1	TRBV5-1	NA	TGCGCCAGCAGCATGGACAGTTTGAACACTGAAGCTTTCTTT	CASSMDSLNTEAFF
NA	TRBJ2-1	TRBV19	TRBD2	TGTGCCAGTAGTATAATTGGACTAGCGGGAGCCGACAATGAGCAGTTCTTC	CASSIIGLAGADNEQFF
many	TRBJ2-3	TRBV24-1	TRBD1	TGTGCCACCAGTGTCGGACAGGGCTCAGATACGCAGTATTTT	CATSVGQGSDTQYF
many	TRBJ2-1	TRBV5-1	TRBD2	TGCGCCAGCAGCTTGACTAGCGGACTCAATGAGCAGTTCTTC	CASSLTSGLNEQFF
many	TRBJ2-5	TRBV14	NA	TGTGCCAGCAGCCGGACAGTTCAAGAGACCCAGTACTTC	CASSRTVQETQYF